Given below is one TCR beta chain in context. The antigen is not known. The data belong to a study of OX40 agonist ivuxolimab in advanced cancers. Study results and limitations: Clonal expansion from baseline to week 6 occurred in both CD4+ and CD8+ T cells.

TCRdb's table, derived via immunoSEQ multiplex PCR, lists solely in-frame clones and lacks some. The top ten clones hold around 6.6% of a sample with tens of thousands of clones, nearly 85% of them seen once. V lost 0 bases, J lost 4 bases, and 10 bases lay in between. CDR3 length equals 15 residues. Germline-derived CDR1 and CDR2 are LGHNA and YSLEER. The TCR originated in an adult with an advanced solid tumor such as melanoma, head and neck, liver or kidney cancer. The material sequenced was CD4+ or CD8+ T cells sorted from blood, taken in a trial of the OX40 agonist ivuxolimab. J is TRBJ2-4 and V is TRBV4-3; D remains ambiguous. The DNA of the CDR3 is TGCGCCAGCAGCCAAGATTGGGTTTTGAAAAACATTCAGTACTTC. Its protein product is CASSQDWVLKNIQYF.